Below, 8 T cell receptor beta chains from the same sample are listed, as sequenced in a study of blood T cell repertoires in COVID-19. This table comes from immunoSEQ multiplex PCR, and its TCRdb copy is limited to in-frame clones, with some not included. The sample lists over 70,000 clones; 82% were seen once. Specimen: peripheral blood. The receptors were sampled from a man aged 60-69 years with acute or convalescent COVID-19.

V gene TRBV18 combines with J gene TRBJ2-7; D unresolved. Germline values: CDR1 KGHSH, CDR2 LQKENI. The CDR3 is 13 amino acids. Trimming removed 2 bases at V and 3 bases at J, with 8 bases between. The DNA for the CDR3 is TGTGCCAGCTCACCAGGGCAGGACTACGAGCAGTACTTC. Translated, it gives CASSPGQDYEQYF.

This sequence joins TRBV12-3 or TRBV12-4 and TRBJ1-2; TRBD1 matches at 7 bases. Trimming cost V 3 bases and J 8 bases; bases outside gene matches: 3. The CDR3 has 12 residues. The CDR3 sequence: CASSFRQGGYTF. CDR3 in DNA: TGTGCCAGCAGTTTTCGACAGGGAGGCTACACCTTC.

The chain uses TRBV28 and TRBJ2-7; 10 nucleotides align to TRBD1. Looked up from germline, CDR1 is MDHEN and CDR2 is SYDVKM. Trimming cost V 2 bases and J 5 bases; bases outside gene matches: 3. The CDR3 extends over 14 amino acids. The CDR3 spells CASSLGDRGHEQYF. The CDR3 bases are TGTGCCAGCAGTTTAGGGGACAGGGGACACGAGCAGTACTTC.

The chain is built from TRBV2 and TRBJ2-1; 7 positions agree with TRBD2. The ends lost 4 bases at V and 4 bases at J; junction bases unmatched: 7. The CDR3 is 15 residues long. Germline CDR1 reads SNHLY; CDR2 reads FYNNEI. CDR3 sequence (DNA): TGTGCCAGCAGTGGGCCCAGCGGGGTTTACAATGAGCAGTTCTTC. Protein sequence: CASSGPSGVYNEQFF.

V is TRBV27 and J is TRBJ2-7; 12 bases fit TRBD2. The CDR3 has 19 residues. The germline gives CDR1 MNHEY, CDR2 SMNVEV (reference sequence). The J segment lost 3 bases and the V segment lost 2 bases, leaving 14 bases of the junction unmatched. The CDR3 DNA is TGTGCCAGCAGTTTAGAGGCTAGCGGGAGGGGGGGACCTAACTACGAGCAGTACTTC. Amino acid sequence: CASSLEASGRGGPNYEQYF.

The J gene is TRBJ2-7, the V gene TRBV6-5; weak D call: TRBD2 (6 bases). The CDR3 is made up of 14 amino acids. The V end was cut by 7 bases, the J end by 2 bases, with 15 bases between. Germline V gene data show CDR1 as MNHEY and CDR2 as SVGAGI. The CDR3 nucleotides read TGTGCCAGCAACCCGGGACTCCAGGCCTACGAGCAGTACTTC. It codes for CASNPGLQAYEQYF.

The chain couples TRBV7-2 to TRBJ2-7; a possible D gene is TRBD2 (5 bases). The V and J ends lost 5 bases and 6 bases respectively, with 17 bases between them. In germline, CDR1 is SGHTA, CDR2 FQGNSA. The CDR3 is 14 residues long. CDR3 amino acids: CASSVITSPVEQYF. In nucleotides, the CDR3 is TGTGCCAGCAGCGTGATAACTAGTCCCGTCGAGCAGTACTTC.

This chain uses TRBV12-3 or TRBV12-4 with TRBJ1-5; no definite D call. The CDR3 extends over 12 amino acids. V was clipped by 5 bases and J by 9 bases, with 11 bases between them. The CDR3 bases are TGTGCCAGCAGTGAGGGCTATCGGCCCCAGCATTTT. This codes for CASSEGYRPQHF.